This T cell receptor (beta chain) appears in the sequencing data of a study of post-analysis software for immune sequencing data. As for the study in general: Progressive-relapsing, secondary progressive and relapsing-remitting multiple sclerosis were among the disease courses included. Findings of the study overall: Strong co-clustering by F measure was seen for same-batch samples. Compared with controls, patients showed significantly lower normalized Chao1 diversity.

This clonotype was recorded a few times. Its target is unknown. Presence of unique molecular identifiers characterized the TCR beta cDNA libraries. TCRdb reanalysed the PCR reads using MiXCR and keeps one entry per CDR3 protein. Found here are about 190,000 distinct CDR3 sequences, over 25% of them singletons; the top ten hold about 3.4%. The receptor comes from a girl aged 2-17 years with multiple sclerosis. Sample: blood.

CDR3 sequence reads: CASSLDPRGEKLFF. The CDR3 nucleotides are TGTGCCAGCAGTTTGGACCCACGTGGGGAAAAACTGTTTTTT. The V and J genes are TRBV12-3 or TRBV12-4 and TRBJ1-4; no firm D call. V lost 3 bases, J lost 8 bases, and 13 bases lay in between. The CDR3 is made up of 14 amino acids.